This T cell receptor (beta chain) was sequenced in a study of tumor-infiltrating lymphocytes in oesophageal squamous cell carcinoma listed by TCRdb under 2016. Details on this clonotype: It lacks a known antigen. One base away there is no much larger clone; base qualities are not given.

From a lookup of the germline V gene, CDR1 and CDR2 are KGHDR and SFDVKD. At the junction V is shortened by 5 bases and J by 10 bases, with 9 bases in between. From its cysteine to its phenylalanine, the CDR3 spans 11 amino acids. Solely the CDR3 DNA is kept, with 33 bases framed from the first base. Libraries were made using PCR. Instrument used: Illumina HiSeq 2000. TCRdb trimmed public reads at Q25 via fastp, called clones via MiXCR and kept in-frame beta chains. Rows merge per CDR3 protein into single entries with the most common DNA and genes. Here the sample has roughly 20,000 distinct CDR3 sequences; roughly two fifths occur a single time. Under 40% of the sample rests with the top ten.

The sequence was obtained from a male donor with esophageal squamous cell carcinoma. The sequencing sample was made of esophageal tumor tissue. This chain joins TRBV24-1 to TRBJ2-3, with no reliable assignment of the D segment. This receptor has the CDR3 CATSGGFSQYF. The DNA sequence is TGTGCCACCAGTGGGGGATTTTCGCAGTATTTT.